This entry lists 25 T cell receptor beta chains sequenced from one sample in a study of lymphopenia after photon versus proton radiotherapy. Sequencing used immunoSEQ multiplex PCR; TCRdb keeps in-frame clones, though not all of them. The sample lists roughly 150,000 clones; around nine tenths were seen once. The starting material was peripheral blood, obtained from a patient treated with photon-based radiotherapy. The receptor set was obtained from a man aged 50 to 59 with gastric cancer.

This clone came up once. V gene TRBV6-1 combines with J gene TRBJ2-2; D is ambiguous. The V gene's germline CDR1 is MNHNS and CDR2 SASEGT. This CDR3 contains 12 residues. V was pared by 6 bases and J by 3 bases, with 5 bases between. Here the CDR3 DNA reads TGTGCCAGCAGGCACGACACCGGGGAGCTGTTTTTT. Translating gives CASRHDTGELFF.

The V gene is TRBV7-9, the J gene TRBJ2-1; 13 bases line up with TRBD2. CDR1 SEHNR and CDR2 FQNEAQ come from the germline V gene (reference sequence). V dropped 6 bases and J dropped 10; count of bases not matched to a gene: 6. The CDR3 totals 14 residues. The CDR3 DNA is TGTGCCAGCAGGCGGACTAGCGGGAGCGAAGAGCAGTTCTTC. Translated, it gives CASRRTSGSEEQFF.

CDR3 residues: CASSLAGDFQETQYF. CDR3 in DNA: TGTGCCAGCTCCCTGGCGGGGGACTTCCAAGAGACCCAGTACTTC. The genes are TRBV19 and TRBJ2-5, with 7 bases fitting TRBD2. CDR3 length: 15 amino acids. Trimming cost V 9 bases and J 1 base; bases outside gene matches: 11. The germline CDR1 and CDR2 sequences are LNHDA and SQIVND (reference sequence).

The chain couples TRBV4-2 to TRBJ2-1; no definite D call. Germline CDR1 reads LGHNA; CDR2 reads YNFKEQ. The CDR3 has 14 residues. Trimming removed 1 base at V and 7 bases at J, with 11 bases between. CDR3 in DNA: TGTGCCAGCAGCCAAGTCTTAAGCAGGAATGAGCAGTTCTTC. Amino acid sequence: CASSQVLSRNEQFF.

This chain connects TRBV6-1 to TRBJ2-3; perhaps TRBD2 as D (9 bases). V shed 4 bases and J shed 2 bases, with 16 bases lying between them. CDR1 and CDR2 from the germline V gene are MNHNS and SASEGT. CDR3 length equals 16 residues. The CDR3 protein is CASSAGGGRATDTQYF. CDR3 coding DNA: TGTGCCAGCAGTGCAGGGGGCGGGAGGGCCACAGATACGCAGTATTTT.

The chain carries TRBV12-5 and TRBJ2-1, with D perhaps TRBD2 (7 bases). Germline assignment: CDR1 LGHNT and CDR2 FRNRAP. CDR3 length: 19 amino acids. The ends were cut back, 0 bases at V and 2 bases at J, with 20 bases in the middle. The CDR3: CASGLVGGGGPTAYNEQFF. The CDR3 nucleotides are TGTGCTAGTGGTTTGGTAGGAGGGGGAGGGCCGACGGCCTACAATGAGCAGTTCTTC.

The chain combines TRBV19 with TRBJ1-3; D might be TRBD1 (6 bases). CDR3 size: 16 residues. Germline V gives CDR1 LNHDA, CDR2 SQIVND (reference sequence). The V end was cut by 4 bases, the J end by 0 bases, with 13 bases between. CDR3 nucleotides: TGTGCCAGTAGTACAACAGGACAGACCTCTGGAAACACCATATATTTT. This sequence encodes CASSTTGQTSGNTIYF.

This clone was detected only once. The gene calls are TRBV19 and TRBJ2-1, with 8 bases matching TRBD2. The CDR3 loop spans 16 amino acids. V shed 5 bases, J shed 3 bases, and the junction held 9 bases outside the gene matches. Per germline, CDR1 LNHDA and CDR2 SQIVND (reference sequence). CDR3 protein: CASSSPGTRDYNEQFF. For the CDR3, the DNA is TGTGCCAGTAGTTCTCCCGGGACTAGAGACTACAATGAGCAGTTCTTC. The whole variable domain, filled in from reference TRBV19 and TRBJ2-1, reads DGGITQSPKYLFRKEGQNVTLSCEQNLNHDAMYWYRQDPGQGLRLIYYSQIVNDFQKGDIAEGYSVSREKKESFPLTVTSAQKNPTAFYLCASSSPGTRDYNEQFFGPGTRLTVL.

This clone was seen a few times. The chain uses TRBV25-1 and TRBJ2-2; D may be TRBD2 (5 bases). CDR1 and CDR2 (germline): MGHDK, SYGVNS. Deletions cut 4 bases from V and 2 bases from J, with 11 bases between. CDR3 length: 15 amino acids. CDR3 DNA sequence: TGTGCCAGCAGTGGGACTTTTCCCAACACCGGGGAGCTGTTTTTT. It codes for CASSGTFPNTGELFF.

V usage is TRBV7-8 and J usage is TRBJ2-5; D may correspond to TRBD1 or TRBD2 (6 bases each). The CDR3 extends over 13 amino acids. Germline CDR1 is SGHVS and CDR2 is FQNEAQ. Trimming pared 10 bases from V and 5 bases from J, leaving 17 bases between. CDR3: CAILIRGAETQYF. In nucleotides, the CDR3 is TGTGCCATCCTAATTAGGGGGGCGGAGACCCAGTACTTC.

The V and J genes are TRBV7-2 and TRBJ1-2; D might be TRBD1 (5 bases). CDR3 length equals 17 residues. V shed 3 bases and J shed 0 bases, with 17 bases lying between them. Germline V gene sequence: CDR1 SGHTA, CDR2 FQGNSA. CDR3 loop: CASSLGTGRRTNYGYTF. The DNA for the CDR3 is TGTGCCAGCAGCTTGGGGACGGGGAGAAGAACTAACTATGGCTACACCTTC. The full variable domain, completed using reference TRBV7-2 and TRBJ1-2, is GAGVSQSPSNKVTEKGKDVELRCDPISGHTALYWYRQSLGQGLEFLIYFQGNSAPDKSGLPSDRFSAERTGGSVSTLTIQRTQQEDSAVYLCASSLGTGRRTNYGYTFGSGTRLTVV.

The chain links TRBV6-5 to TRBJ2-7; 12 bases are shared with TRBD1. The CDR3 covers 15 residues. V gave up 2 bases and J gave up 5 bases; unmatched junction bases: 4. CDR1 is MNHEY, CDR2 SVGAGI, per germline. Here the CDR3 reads CASSYTGQGAHEQYF. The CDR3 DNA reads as TGTGCCAGCAGTTACACGGGACAGGGGGCCCACGAGCAGTACTTC.

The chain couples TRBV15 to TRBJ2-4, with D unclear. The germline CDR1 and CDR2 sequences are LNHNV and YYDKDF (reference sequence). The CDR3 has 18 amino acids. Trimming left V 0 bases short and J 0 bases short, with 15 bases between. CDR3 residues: CATSRDTAKGLAKNIQYF. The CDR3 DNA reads TGTGCCACCAGCAGAGATACGGCCAAGGGTTTAGCCAAAAACATTCAGTACTTC. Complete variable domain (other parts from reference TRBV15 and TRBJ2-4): DAMVIQNPRYQVTQFGKPVTLSCSQTLNHNVMYWYQQKSSQAPKLLFHYYDKDFNNEADTPDNFQSRRPNTSFCFLDIRSPGLGDTAMYLCATSRDTAKGLAKNIQYFGAGTRLSVL.

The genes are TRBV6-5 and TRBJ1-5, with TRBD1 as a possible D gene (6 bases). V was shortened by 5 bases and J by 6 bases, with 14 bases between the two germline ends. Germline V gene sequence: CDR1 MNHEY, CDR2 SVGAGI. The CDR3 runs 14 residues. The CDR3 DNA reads TGTGCCAGCAGTCGGGGGGCAACGGCTCAGCCCCAGCATTTT. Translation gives CASSRGATAQPQHF.

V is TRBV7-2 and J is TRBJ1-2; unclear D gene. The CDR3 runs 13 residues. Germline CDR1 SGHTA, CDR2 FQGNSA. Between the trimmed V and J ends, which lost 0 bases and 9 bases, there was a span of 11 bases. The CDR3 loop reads CASSLAEGGSYTF. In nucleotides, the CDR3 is TGTGCCAGCAGCTTAGCGGAGGGAGGTAGCTACACCTTC.

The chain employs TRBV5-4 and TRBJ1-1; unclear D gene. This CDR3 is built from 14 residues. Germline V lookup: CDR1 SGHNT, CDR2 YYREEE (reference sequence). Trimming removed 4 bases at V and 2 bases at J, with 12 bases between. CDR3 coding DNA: TGTGCCAGCAGCCGCACCACAGTTAACACTGAAGCTTTCTTT. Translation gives CASSRTTVNTEAFF.

CDR3 region: CASIGLEGNTEAFF. The DNA of the CDR3 is TGTGCCAGCATCGGCTTGGAGGGGAACACTGAAGCTTTCTTT. V is TRBV27 and J is TRBJ1-1; no reliable D call. The V gene's germline CDR1 is MNHEY and CDR2 SMNVEV (reference sequence). This CDR3 has 14 amino acids. V gave up 7 bases and J gave up 1 base, with 13 bases separating them.

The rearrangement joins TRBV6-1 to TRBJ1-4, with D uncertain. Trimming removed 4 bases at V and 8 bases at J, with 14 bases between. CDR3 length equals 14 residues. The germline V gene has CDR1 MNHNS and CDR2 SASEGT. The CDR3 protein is CASSGGGPGEKLFF. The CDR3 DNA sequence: TGTGCCAGCAGTGGGGGTGGCCCTGGGGAAAAACTGTTTTTT.

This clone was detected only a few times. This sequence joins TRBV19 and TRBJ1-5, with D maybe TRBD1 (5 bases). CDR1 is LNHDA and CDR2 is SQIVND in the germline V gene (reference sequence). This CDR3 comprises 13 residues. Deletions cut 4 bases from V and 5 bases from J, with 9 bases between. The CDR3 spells CASSRQGDQPQHF. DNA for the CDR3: TGTGCCAGTAGTAGGCAGGGAGATCAGCCCCAGCATTTT.

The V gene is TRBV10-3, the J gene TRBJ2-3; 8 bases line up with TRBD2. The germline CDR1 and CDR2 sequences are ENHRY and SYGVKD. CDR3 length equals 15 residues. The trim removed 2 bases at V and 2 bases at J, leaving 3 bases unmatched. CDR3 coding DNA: TGTGCCATCAGTGAGAAGGGACTAGTCACAGATACGCAGTATTTT. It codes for CAISEKGLVTDTQYF.

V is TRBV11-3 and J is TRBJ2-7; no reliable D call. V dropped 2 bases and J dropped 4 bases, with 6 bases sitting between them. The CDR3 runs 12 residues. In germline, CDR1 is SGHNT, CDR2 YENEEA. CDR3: CASSLKGYEQYF. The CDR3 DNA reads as TGTGCCAGCAGCTTAAAAGGATACGAGCAGTACTTC.

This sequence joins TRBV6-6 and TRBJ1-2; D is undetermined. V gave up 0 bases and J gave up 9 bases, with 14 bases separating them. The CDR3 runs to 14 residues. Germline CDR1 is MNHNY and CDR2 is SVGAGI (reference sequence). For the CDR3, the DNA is TGTGCCAGCAGTTACTCGAGGATCCCCGGGAGCTACACCTTC. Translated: CASSYSRIPGSYTF.

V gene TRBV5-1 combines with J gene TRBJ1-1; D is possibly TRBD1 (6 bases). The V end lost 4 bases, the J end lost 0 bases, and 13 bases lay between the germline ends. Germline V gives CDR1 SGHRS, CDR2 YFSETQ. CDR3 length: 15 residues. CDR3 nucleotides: TGCGCCAGCAGCCCCGGACAGACCCTGAACACTGAAGCTTTCTTT. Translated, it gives CASSPGQTLNTEAFF. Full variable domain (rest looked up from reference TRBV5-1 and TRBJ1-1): KAGVTQTPRYLIKTRGQQVTLSCSPISGHRSVSWYQQTPGQGLQFLFEYFSETQRNKGNFPGRFSGRQFSNSRSEMNVSTLELGDSALYLCASSPGQTLNTEAFFGQGTRLTVV.

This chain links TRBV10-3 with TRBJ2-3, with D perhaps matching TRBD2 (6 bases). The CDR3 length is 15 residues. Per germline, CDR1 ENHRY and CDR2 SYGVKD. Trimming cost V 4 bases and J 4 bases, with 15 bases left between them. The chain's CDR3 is CAISAWDFRSDTQYF. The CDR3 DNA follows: TGTGCCATCAGTGCTTGGGACTTTCGATCAGATACGCAGTATTTT.

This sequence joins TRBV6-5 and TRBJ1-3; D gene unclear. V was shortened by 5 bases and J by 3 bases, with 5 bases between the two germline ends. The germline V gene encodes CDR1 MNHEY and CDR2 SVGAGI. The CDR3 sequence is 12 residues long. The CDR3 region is CASSGLGNTIYF. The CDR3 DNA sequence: TGTGCCAGCAGTGGTCTTGGAAACACCATATATTTT.